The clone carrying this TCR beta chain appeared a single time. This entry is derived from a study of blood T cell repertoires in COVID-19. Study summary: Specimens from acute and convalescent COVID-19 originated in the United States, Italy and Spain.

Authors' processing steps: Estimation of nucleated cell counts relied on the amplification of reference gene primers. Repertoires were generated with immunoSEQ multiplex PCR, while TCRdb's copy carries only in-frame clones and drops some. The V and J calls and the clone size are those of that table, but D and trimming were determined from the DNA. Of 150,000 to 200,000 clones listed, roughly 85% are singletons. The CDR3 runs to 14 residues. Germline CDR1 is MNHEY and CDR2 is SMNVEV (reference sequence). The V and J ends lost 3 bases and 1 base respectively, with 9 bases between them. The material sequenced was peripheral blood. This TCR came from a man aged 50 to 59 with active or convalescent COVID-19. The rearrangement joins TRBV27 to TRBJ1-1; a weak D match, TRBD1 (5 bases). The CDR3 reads CASSFRVENTEAFF. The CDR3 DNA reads TGTGCCAGCAGTTTCAGGGTGGAGAACACTGAAGCTTTCTTT.